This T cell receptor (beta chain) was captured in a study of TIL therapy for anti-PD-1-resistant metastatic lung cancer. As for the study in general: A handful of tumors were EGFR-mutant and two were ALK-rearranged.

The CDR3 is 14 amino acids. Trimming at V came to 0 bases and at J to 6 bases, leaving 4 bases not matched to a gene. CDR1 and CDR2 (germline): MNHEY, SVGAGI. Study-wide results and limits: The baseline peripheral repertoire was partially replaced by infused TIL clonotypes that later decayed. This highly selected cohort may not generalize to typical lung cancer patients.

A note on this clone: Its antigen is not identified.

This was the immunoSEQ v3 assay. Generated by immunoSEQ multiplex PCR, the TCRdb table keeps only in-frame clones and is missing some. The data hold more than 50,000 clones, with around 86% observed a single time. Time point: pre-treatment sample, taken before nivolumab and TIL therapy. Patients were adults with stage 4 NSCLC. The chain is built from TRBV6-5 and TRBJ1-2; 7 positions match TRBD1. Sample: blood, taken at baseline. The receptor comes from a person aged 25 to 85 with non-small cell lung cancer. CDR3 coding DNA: TGTGCCAGCAGTTACTCGAGAACAGGGGATGGCTACACCTTC. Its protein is CASSYSRTGDGYTF.